A selection of T cell receptor beta chains follows, all from one sample in a study of stem cell transplantation in POMP-related autoinflammatory disease. Assay: immunoSEQ multiplex PCR; the TCRdb copy retains only in-frame clones and omits some. The sample lists some 65,000 clones; roughly 93% were seen once. Sequenced here: CD4+ T cells from PBMCs, sampled after stem cell transplantation. The receptors originated from a human patient with POMP-related autoinflammation and immune dysregulation (PRAID). Some T cells may have originated in the graft donor. Both conserved end residues are part of each CDR3. A D gene is named only where the DNA matches it firmly. Part of the rows lack a size; the others show once, few, many or a class for expanded clones.

D gene	clone size	CDR3 length	V gene	J gene	CDR3 protein	CDR3 DNA
-	-	12	TRBV2	TRBJ2-2	CASSEKGGELFF	TGTGCCAGCAGTGAAAAGGGCGGGGAGCTGTTTTTT
-	-	13	TRBV4-1	TRBJ2-3	CASWPRDTDTQYF	TGCGCCAGCTGGCCCCGGGACACAGATACGCAGTATTTT
-	-	12	TRBV2	TRBJ1-4	CASRGAVRRLFF	TGTGCCAGCAGAGGGGCGGTTCGGAGACTGTTTTTT
TRBD2	-	16	TRBV24-1	TRBJ2-1	CATSGAEAGNYNEQFF	TGTGCCACCAGTGGGGCGGAAGCGGGGAATTACAATGAGCAGTTCTTC
-	-	15	TRBV7-9	TRBJ1-4	CASSLGGTRNEKLFF	TGTGCCAGCAGCTTAGGAGGGACAAGAAATGAAAAACTGTTTTTT
TRBD1	-	14	TRBV5-1	TRBJ2-2	CASSREGQAGELFF	TGCGCCAGCAGCAGAGAGGGACAGGCCGGGGAGCTGTTTTTT
TRBD2	-	17	TRBV9	TRBJ2-2	CASSPIGLARNTGELFF	TGTGCCAGCAGCCCCATAGGACTAGCGAGGAACACCGGGGAGCTGTTTTTT
-	-	12	TRBV29-1	TRBJ1-1	CSVVGGNTEAFF	TGCAGCGTTGTTGGCGGGAACACTGAAGCTTTCTTT
TRBD1	once	14	TRBV19	TRBJ1-4	CASSTGQGGEKLFF	TGTGCCAGTAGTACCGGACAGGGAGGTGAAAAACTGTTTTTT
-	-	14	TRBV3-1/TRBV3-2	TRBJ1-6	CASSQAGLGAPLHF	TGTGCCAGCAGCCAAGCCGGGCTTGGAGCACCCCTCCACTTT
-	-	16	TRBV7-9	TRBJ2-4	CASSLARGSAKNIQYF	TGTGCCAGCAGCTTAGCACGGGGTTCGGCCAAAAACATTCAGTACTTC
TRBD1	once	16	TRBV24-1	TRBJ2-5	CATSDQRDRGKETQYF	TGTGCCACCAGTGACCAAAGGGACAGGGGGAAAGAGACCCAGTACTTC
TRBD2	-	15	TRBV3-1/TRBV3-2	TRBJ2-7	CASSQAGLAGYEQYF	TGTGCCAGCAGCCAAGCGGGACTAGCGGGGTACGAGCAGTACTTC
TRBD2	-	14	TRBV28	TRBJ2-2	CASRLAGGAGELFF	TGTGCCAGCCGACTAGCGGGGGGTGCCGGGGAGCTGTTTTTT
-	-	14	TRBV7-2	TRBJ1-1	CASSEGGGYTEAFF	TGTGCCAGCAGCGAAGGGGGAGGGTACACTGAAGCTTTCTTT
-	-	14	TRBV2	TRBJ1-5	CASSGVRGDQPQHF	TGTGCCAGCAGTGGTGTCCGGGGGGATCAGCCCCAGCATTTT
-	-	13	TRBV4-2	TRBJ1-3	CASSQERRDTIYF	TGTGCCAGCAGCCAAGAACGCAGGGACACCATATATTTT
-	-	15	TRBV6-2/TRBV6-3	TRBJ1-4	CASSPRMGWNEKLFF	TGTGCCAGCAGCCCCCGGATGGGGTGGAATGAAAAACTGTTTTTT
-	-	14	TRBV5-1	TRBJ2-2	CASRRTALTGELFF	TGCGCCAGCAGACGTACAGCCCTCACCGGGGAGCTGTTTTTT
-	-	12	TRBV12-3/TRBV12-4	TRBJ1-1	CASSSRGGSAFF	TGTGCCAGCAGTTCGCGAGGGGGGTCAGCTTTCTTT
-	-	15	TRBV14	TRBJ2-7	CASSTFQDSGYEQYF	TGTGCCAGCAGCACCTTCCAGGACTCGGGCTACGAGCAGTACTTC
TRBD2	-	19	TRBV9	TRBJ2-1	CASSVDGTSGRSSYNEQFF	TGTGCCAGCAGCGTAGATGGGACTAGCGGGAGGTCGTCCTACAATGAGCAGTTCTTC
TRBD1	-	16	TRBV3-1/TRBV3-2	TRBJ2-2	CASSYFGQGNTGELFF	TGTGCCAGCAGCTACTTTGGACAGGGAAACACCGGGGAGCTGTTTTTT
TRBD2	-	18	TRBV7-9	TRBJ2-3	CASSLAGLAGPSTDTQYF	TGTGCCAGCAGCTTAGCTGGCCTAGCGGGCCCTAGCACAGATACGCAGTATTTT
-	-	16	TRBV12-2	TRBJ1-1	CASRLEGTGKNTEAFF	TGTGCAAGTCGCTTAGAGGGGACAGGGAAGAACACTGAAGCTTTCTTT
-	-	11	TRBV10-3	TRBJ1-2	CAISGGYGYTF	TGTGCCATCAGTGGAGGCTATGGCTACACCTTC
TRBD1	-	16	TRBV5-5	TRBJ1-6	CASSLTGASYNSPLHF	TGTGCCAGCAGCTTGACAGGGGCGTCCTATAATTCACCCCTCCACTTT
-	-	15	TRBV5-1	TRBJ2-2	CASSTEGESTGELFF	TGCGCCAGCAGTACCGAAGGGGAGAGCACCGGGGAGCTGTTTTTT
-	-	13	TRBV7-9	TRBJ2-1	CASSLFEGHEQFF	TGTGCCAGCAGCTTGTTCGAGGGTCATGAGCAGTTCTTC
TRBD2	-	19	TRBV19	TRBJ2-4	CASSTRTSGRAWDGDIQYF	TGTGCCAGTAGTACGCGGACTAGCGGGAGGGCCTGGGACGGGGACATTCAGTACTTC
TRBD2	-	15	TRBV28	TRBJ2-3	CASETPGLATDTQYF	TGTGCCAGCGAAACACCGGGACTAGCGACAGATACGCAGTATTTT
TRBD1	-	19	TRBV4-1	TRBJ2-1	CASSQDARLDRGRYNEQFF	TGCGCCAGCAGCCAAGACGCCCGCCTAGACAGGGGGCGTTACAATGAGCAGTTCTTC
-	-	17	TRBV4-1	TRBJ1-6	CASRDLRLSSYNSPLHF	TGCGCCAGCCGGGATCTGCGACTGAGCTCCTATAATTCACCCCTCCACTTT
-	-	15	TRBV5-5	TRBJ1-5	CASSEGPPRNQPQHF	TGTGCCAGCAGCGAAGGTCCGCCGCGCAATCAGCCCCAGCATTTT
-	-	15	TRBV6-5	TRBJ1-6	CASRPPGLADSPLHF	TGTGCCAGCAGGCCGCCGGGGCTGGCGGACTCACCCCTCCACTTT
-	-	13	TRBV3-1/TRBV3-2	TRBJ1-3	CASSQDSGNTIYF	TGTGCCAGCAGCCAAGATTCAGGAAACACCATATATTTT
TRBD1	-	15	TRBV30	TRBJ2-4	CAWAQGVLAKNIQYF	TGTGCCTGGGCCCAGGGGGTTTTGGCCAAAAACATTCAGTACTTC
-	-	14	TRBV5-1	TRBJ2-7	CASSMKTGSYEQYF	TGCGCCAGCAGCATGAAAACAGGGTCCTACGAGCAGTACTTC